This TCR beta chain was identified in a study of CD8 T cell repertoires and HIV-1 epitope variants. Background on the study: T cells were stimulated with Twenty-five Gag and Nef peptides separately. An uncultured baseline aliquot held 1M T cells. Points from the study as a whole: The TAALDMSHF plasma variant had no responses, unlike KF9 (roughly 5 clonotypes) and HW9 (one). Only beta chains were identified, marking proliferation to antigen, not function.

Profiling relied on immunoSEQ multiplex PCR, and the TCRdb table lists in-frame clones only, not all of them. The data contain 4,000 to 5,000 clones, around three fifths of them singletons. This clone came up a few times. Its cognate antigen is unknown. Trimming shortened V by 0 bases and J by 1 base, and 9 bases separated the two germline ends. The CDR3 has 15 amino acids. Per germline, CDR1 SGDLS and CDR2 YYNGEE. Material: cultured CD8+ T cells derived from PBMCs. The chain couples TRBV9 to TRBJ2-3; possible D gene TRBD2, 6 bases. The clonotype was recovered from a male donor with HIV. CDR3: CASSVEWGGTDTQYF. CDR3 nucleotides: TGTGCCAGCAGCGTAGAGTGGGGGGGCACAGATACGCAGTATTTT.